The entry that follows covers one T cell receptor (beta chain) sequence. Its antigen remains unidentified. The input lacks base qualities; no much larger clone sits a single base away. Trimming at the junction amounts to 0 bases on V and 6 bases on J, and the germline ends lie 19 bases apart. The germline V gene encodes CDR1 SGHNT and CDR2 YYREEE (reference sequence). The CDR3 runs 17 amino acids, cysteine and phenylalanine included. Only CDR3 DNA is held: 51 bases, read in frame from base 1. This sample was included in a study of cytomegalovirus exposure and HLA in healthy donors (TCRdb year 2017). For the wider study: An earlier analysis of approximately 550 of the donors reported approximately 270 Gb of sequence data and 120 million or so unique TCR beta sequences from about 180 million T cells. On average, approximately 250,000 unique TCR beta nucleotide sequences were sequenced per donor among fewer than 500 genotyped donors of the cohort, with roughly 18% of those sequences being non-productive. An early release that covered approximately 600 HLA-typed donors contained approximately 320 gigabases of sequencing data and 65 million to 100 million unique TCR sequences. Every discovery cohort repertoire had been produced on one sequencing platform. Because of strong linkage in the cohort, a few DR-DQ haplotypes were treated as single units for association and clustering. The study profiled the T cell repertoires of fewer than 850 subjects by immunosequencing and related them to cytomegalovirus serostatus. The study aimed to test whether cataloging public T cell receptors could reveal signatures of past pathogen exposure. A later genetic analysis took genome-wide SNP genotypes for about three fifths of the 666 donors and used that subset as a discovery cohort. To predict cytomegalovirus infection status, the study combined high-throughput TCR immunosequencing, statistical association of individual TCRs with disease status, and machine learning. Of the roughly 400 genotyped donors, 65% to 90% were placed in the genetic ancestry cluster associated with self-reported Caucasian donors. To decide whether each TCR beta V gene segment behaved as functional or pseudogenic, an earlier analysis of over 500 of the donors relied on high-throughput TCR beta sequencing. Typing coverage differed by locus: A, B, C, DRB1 and DQB1 were typed in about 620-630 donors, DQA1 in roughly 500, DPA1 in some 570, and DPB1 in around 440. To study patterns of TCR occurrence, a later analysis re-analyzed previously published TCR beta repertoires from under 750 donors and added high-resolution HLA genotyping. Rather than using new phenotypic data, the later analysis identified candidate immune exposures from TCR beta sequences and from how often those sequences occurred across donors. Along with the approximately 650-subject first cohort, a separate validation cohort of over a hundred different subjects was used. HLA typing covered class I and class II loci at four-digit resolution. Donor age, sex, ethnicity and CMV serostatus were collected together with the repertoire data.

Overall study outcomes, separate from this receptor: Only TCR beta chains were sequenced in this cohort, and the absence of alpha or paired-chain data limited detectable features. HLA typing was unavailable for some donors at each locus, so association tests used only the typed subset. For the cohort, immune exposure information was limited to CMV serostatus. A further reported finding was that TCR beta sequences accurately predicted the HLA-A and HLA-B alleles for most subjects in the first cohort. The study listed 150 to 200 TCR beta chains as associated with cytomegalovirus. Most CMV-associated TCR beta chains appeared to be HLA-restricted in a later analysis, and the HLA associations seemed to be driven largely by CMV exposure. An earlier analysis of approximately 540 of the donors showed that most TCR beta V segments appeared in productive rearrangements either about 90% or about 30% of the time, which broadly matched IMGT annotations. At a false discovery rate of 0.05, a later analysis linked under 20,000 TCR beta sequences to specific HLA alleles. A later genetic analysis associated a missense DCLRE1C variant with V-gene and J-gene trimming of TCR beta chains, and an independent cohort replicated the association. Across donors, most TCR sequences were observed very rarely, whereas some public TCRs were present in many individuals. The sequencing pipeline was judged likely to have produced a cluster of highly shared sequence variants as a technical artifact. A later analysis reported that several top co-occurrence clusters appeared linked to parvovirus B19, influenza, CMV and Epstein-Barr virus. The earlier analysis of some 560 of the donors excluded over 15 rarely observed V segments, including chromosome 9 orphons, because counts were too low. In a later analysis, HLA-associated TCR beta chains were found to be more clonally expanded and to have lower generation probabilities than equally common non-associated chains. Linkage disequilibrium might explain the correlated functional status among segregating V segments, but an unknown experimental factor could not be ruled out. Some IMGT-functional V segments, including TRBV6-2 and TRBV6-3, could not be distinguished by the 87-base-pair reads and were therefore excluded. In vitro tests confirmed that three of the cytomegalovirus-associated TCR beta chains recognize cytomegalovirus antigens. In both the original and validation cohorts, the classifier was reported to diagnose cytomegalovirus status with high specificity and sensitivity. The authors suggested that the approach could potentially be generalized to other disease states and immunological phenotypes. According to a later genetic analysis, donors in an Asian-associated ancestry cluster had fewer N-insertions in productive TCRs than the roughly 670-donor mean. Assigning TCR associations to individual alleles was difficult when HLA alleles, especially DR and DQ, strongly co-occurred. Roughly uniform sequencing depth across donors was assumed in presence/absence analyses, although this assumption may not hold. A later analysis found that TCR association rates varied across HLA loci, with DRB1 alleles showing the most associated TCRs and HLA-C alleles the fewest.

Library construction relied on the immunoSEQ multiplex PCR assay. A mixture of 60 forward primers for TCR Vbeta segments and 13 reverse primers for TCR Jbeta segments was used in the multiplex PCR. Amplification of the CDR3 region of rearranged TCR beta genes was performed with a multiplex PCR assay on genomic DNA. On the Illumina HiSeq System, the amplified TCR beta libraries were sequenced as 87-base-pair reads. In the original analysis: A later analysis tallied around 82 million unique TCR beta chains across the 700 or so repertoires, and some 10 million of those chains were shared by two or more donors. Raw reads were error-corrected and collapsed into unique sequences by a nearest-neighbor algorithm in which closely related sequences were merged to remove PCR and sequencing errors. CDR3 sequences were aligned to IMGT reference sequences to assign V, D and J gene segments. For a sequence to be retained, a match of at least six nucleotides to both a V gene segment and a J gene segment was required. Rearrangements were called productive when the CDR3 lacked stop codons and stayed in frame with V and J; all others were non-productive. CDR3 was defined by IMGT convention, running from the second conserved V-encoded cysteine to the conserved J-encoded phenylalanine. In an earlier analysis of 550 to 650 of the donors, sequences lacking an unambiguous match to a single V gene segment were excluded. An earlier analysis of over 450 of the donors classified V segments as functional when productive rearrangements were above 56.7% and as segregating when the standard deviation between donors was above 5%. To diagnose cytomegalovirus status from the catalog of TCR beta chain sequences, a statistical classification framework was built. V and J gene assignment, in a later analysis, came from comparing TCR nucleotide sequences with IMGT/GENE-DB human TR gene sequences. In a later analysis, CDR3 sequences and most-parsimonious VDJ recombination scenarios were assigned using the TCRdist pipeline. In a later analysis, each TCR beta chain was defined by its CDR3 amino acid sequence together with its V-gene family, and reads lacking a unique V-gene family were excluded. A later analysis removed 500 to 650 highly shared, low-generation-probability nucleotide sequences to deal with suspected cross-contamination and a sequencing artifact. In a later analysis, a clonal expansion index was calculated for each public chain from normalized within-repertoire ranks of inferred template counts. In a later analysis, generation probabilities were computed using a VDJ recombination model fitted to out-of-frame rearrangements, and the results were checked against IGoR. A later analysis scored TCR-TCR, TCR-HLA and TCR-CMV co-occurrence with hypergeometric tests, applying a repertoire-size bias correction to TCR pairs. False discovery rates were estimated in a later analysis by permuting HLA or CMV assignments 20 times. A later analysis grouped co-occurring TCRs with DBSCAN, adding TCRdist sequence similarity when clustering within HLA-allele-positive subsets. Co-occurrence clustering excluded repertoires with fewer than 30,000 or more than 120,000 public chains, plus five with anomalous nucleotide sharing. Sourced from immuneACCESS, this table was stored by TCRdb with only in-frame sequences that have V and J called. A share of the clones is absent; for the studies checked, an unresolved V gene accounts for under half, and the remainder has no known explanation. D and trimming were read from the DNA, whereas the V and J calls and clone size are those reported in that table. Within this sample are about 120,000 clones, with roughly 80% of them counted one time only. The ten largest clones represent 25% to 35% of the sample.

The cohort consisted of hundreds of healthy bone marrow donors. Cohort members were all nominally healthy when sampled, although unrecorded immune exposures were likely present. The donor tested CMV seropositive, placing the donor among the 250 to 350 seropositive members of the cohort. Each donor provided a peripheral blood sample, and peripheral blood mononuclear cells were used for TCR beta sequencing. Genomic DNA was extracted from the blood cell samples with the Qiagen DNeasy Blood Extraction Kit. The origin of this receptor is a man in his sixties in good health and CMV-seropositive. This sequence uses TRBV5-4 and TRBJ2-1; a weak D assignment points to TRBD2 (6 bases agree). The source material was PBMCs. The CDR3 region has the sequence CASSLGLSGGPSNEQFF. The nucleotide sequence is given as TGTGCCAGCAGCTTGGGTCTCTCTGGAGGGCCAAGCAATGAGCAGTTCTTC.